This TCR beta chain was obtained from a study of cytomegalovirus exposure and HLA in healthy donors. CDR1 is SGHTA and CDR2 is FQGNSA in the germline V gene. CDR3 length: 15 residues. With 5 bases removed from V and 5 bases from J, the gap between germline ends came to 16 bases. Study results and caveats: Segments of the TCR beta V type were, in most cases, productive about 90% or about 30% of the time in an earlier analysis. Most likely, a cluster of highly shared sequence variants arose as a sequencing artifact. A missense variant in DCLRE1C was later tied to TCR beta V- and J-gene trimming. Researchers left out some V segments, among them TRBV6-2 and TRBV6-3, as indistinguishable.

The PCR was carried out with 60 Vbeta primers and 13 Jbeta primers. Sequencing used immunoSEQ multiplex PCR; TCRdb keeps in-frame clones, though not all of them. Among about 140,000 clones listed, around 80% were seen once. Turning to this clone: No antigen is known for it.

This receptor was obtained from a man aged 35 to 55 in good health and CMV-seronegative. This rearrangement joins TRBV7-2 to TRBJ2-1, with D possibly matching TRBD1 (5 bases). Specimen: PBMCs. CDR3 nucleotides: TGTGCCAGCAGCCCCCATATCGACAGTCACAATGAGCAGTTCTTC. Encoded protein: CASSPHIDSHNEQFF.